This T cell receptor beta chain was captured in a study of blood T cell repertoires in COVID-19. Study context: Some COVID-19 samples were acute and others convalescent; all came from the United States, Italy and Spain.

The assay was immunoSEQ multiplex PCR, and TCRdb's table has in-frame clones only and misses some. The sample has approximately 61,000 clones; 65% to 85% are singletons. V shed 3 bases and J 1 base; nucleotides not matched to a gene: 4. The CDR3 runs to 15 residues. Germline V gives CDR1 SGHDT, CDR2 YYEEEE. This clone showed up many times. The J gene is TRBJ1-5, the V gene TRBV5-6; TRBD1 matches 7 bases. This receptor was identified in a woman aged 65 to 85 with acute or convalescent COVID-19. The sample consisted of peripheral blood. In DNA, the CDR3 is TGTGCCAGCAGCTGGGGCAGGGGGAGCAATCAGCCCCAGCATTTT. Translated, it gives CASSWGRGSNQPQHF.